The next 25 T cell receptor beta chains were all read from a single sample in a study of blood T cells in healthy people across ages. Then a second PCR, running roughly 7 to 12 cycles, was carried out with a sample-barcoded 5' primer and a J-beta primer mix. TCRdb re-called the 5' RACE reads through MiXCR, storing one row per CDR3 protein. The sample lists some 1,800,000 distinct CDR3 sequences, 30% to 40% occurring once. Material for sequencing was blood. The receptors originated from a human donor in good health.

This clonotype was seen only once. The chain employs TRBV7-2 and TRBJ2-1; TRBD2 matches at 7 bases. The length of the CDR3 is 14 residues. The germline CDR1 and CDR2 sequences are SGHTA and FQGNSA. With V trimmed by 1 base and J by 9 bases, 6 bases remained unmatched. For the CDR3, the DNA is TGTGCCAGCAGCTTAGAACTAGCGAACAGTGAGCAGTTCTTC. Amino acid sequence: CASSLELANSEQFF.

This rearrangement joins TRBV20-1 to TRBJ1-5, with D possibly TRBD1 on 5 matching bases. This CDR3 has 15 residues. With 6 bases removed from V and 3 bases from J, the gap between germline ends came to 18 bases. CDR1 and CDR2 (germline): DFQATT, SNEGSKA (reference sequence). CDR3 sequence (DNA): TGCAGTGCCCTCTCCCGGGGACTGTCCAATCAGCCCCAGCATTTT. It specifies CSALSRGLSNQPQHF.

The chain recombines TRBV2 with TRBJ1-3, with unresolved D. CDR3 length: 13 amino acids. Trimming shortened V by 2 bases and J by 1 base, and 3 bases separated the two germline ends. Germline V CDR1 and CDR2: SNHLY, FYNNEI. Written as DNA, the CDR3 is TGTGCCAGCAGTGAAACATCTGGAAACACCATATATTTT. This gives the protein CASSETSGNTIYF.

The chain couples TRBV29-1 to TRBJ2-1; a weak D match, TRBD1 (6 bases). Looked up from germline, CDR1 is SQVTM and CDR2 is ANQGSEA. The germline V and J ends were trimmed by 0 bases and 5 bases, with 17 bases remaining between them. This CDR3 comprises 16 residues. DNA for the CDR3: TGCAGCGTTGAAGATCCAAAAGGACAGCACGACAATGAGCAGTTCTTC. Encoded protein: CSVEDPKGQHDNEQFF.

This clonotype was seen a few times. The chain couples TRBV5-1 to TRBJ2-7; tentative D call: TRBD1 (6 bases). CDR3 size: 15 residues. With 0 bases removed from V and 3 bases from J, the gap between germline ends came to 13 bases. From germline, CDR1 is SGHRS and CDR2 YFSETQ. The CDR3 is CASSLGQGPFYEQYF. CDR3 DNA sequence: TGCGCCAGCAGCTTGGGGCAGGGGCCCTTCTACGAGCAGTACTTC.

This clonotype turned up a few times. J is TRBJ1-2 and V is TRBV4-1; possibly TRBD1 for D (5 bases). Germline-derived CDR1 and CDR2 are MGHRA and YSYEKL. This CDR3 region has 18 residues. The V and J ends lost 3 bases and 7 bases respectively, with 27 bases between them. CDR3 nucleotides: TGCGCCAGCAGCCAGGTCCCCATCCGGGCCAGGGAAGAAGGTGGCTACACCTTC. This sequence encodes CASSQVPIRAREEGGYTF.

The chain links TRBV29-1 to TRBJ2-1; 12 positions agree with TRBD1. The CDR3 consists of 13 residues. Germline loops: CDR1 SQVTM, CDR2 ANQGSEA. J gave up 9 bases and V 3 bases, and 3 bases lay outside the gene matches. CDR3 in DNA: TGCAGCGTTGATGGGACAGGGGGCTTTGAGCAGTTCTTC. It yields the protein CSVDGTGGFEQFF.

This chain connects TRBV7-9 to TRBJ2-1; no reliable D call. The germline V gene encodes CDR1 SEHNR and CDR2 FQNEAQ (reference sequence). V shed 3 bases and J shed 2 bases, with 14 bases lying between them. The length of the CDR3 is 16 residues. The CDR3 DNA reads as TGTGCCAGCAGCTTTGGGTTTCAGGAGACCTACAATGAGCAGTTCTTC. This encodes CASSFGFQETYNEQFF.

This clonotype was recorded many times. The V and J genes are TRBV5-5 and TRBJ2-7; possibly TRBD2 for D (6 bases). CDR1 and CDR2 (germline): SGHKS, YYEKEE (reference sequence). V lost 4 bases to trimming and J lost 0 bases, with 11 bases between them. The CDR3 is made up of 14 amino acids. The CDR3 reads CASSAVGLSYEQYF. In nucleotides, the CDR3 is TGTGCCAGCAGCGCCGTGGGACTCTCCTACGAGCAGTACTTC.

The J gene is TRBJ2-1, the V gene TRBV7-3, with 8 bases that match TRBD1. The DNA matches TRBJ2-7 better at its end, which makes the J call doubtful. The germline V gene has CDR1 SGHTA and CDR2 FQGTGA. The CDR3 covers 15 residues. The CDR3 protein is CASSSQGAPLYEQYF. In DNA, the CDR3 is TGTGCCAGCAGCTCTCAGGGGGCTCCCCTCTACGAGCAGTACTTC.

This chain joins TRBV14 and TRBJ2-1; 9 bases align to TRBD1. Looked up from germline, CDR1 is SGHDN and CDR2 is FVKESK. The trim removed 5 bases at V and 9 bases at J, leaving 17 bases unmatched. The CDR3 extends over 17 amino acids. CDR3 coding DNA: TGTGCCAGCAGCATCCGACAGGGGGAGGGTCTAGCGGTTGAGCAGTTCTTC. Translated: CASSIRQGEGLAVEQFF.

The chain links TRBV7-9 to TRBJ2-5; D gene unclear. The CDR3 is made up of 13 amino acids. Per the germline V gene, CDR1 is SEHNR and CDR2 is FQNEAQ (reference sequence). The ends were cut back, 2 bases at V and 5 bases at J, with 9 bases in the middle. The DNA of the CDR3 is TGTGCCAGCAGCTTAAGCTCCCATGAGACCCAGTACTTC. Translation gives CASSLSSHETQYF.

Of note for this clonotype: An end of the junction does not agree with germline; a read error may underlie this. The V and J genes are TRBV18 and TRBJ1-4, with 9 bases aligning to TRBD1. The germline gives CDR1 KGHSH, CDR2 LQKENI. The CDR3 is 16 residues long. CDR3 loop: CASSPDTGTGYEELFF. The CDR3, as DNA: TGTGCCAGCTCACCCGATACCGGGACAGGGTATGAAGAACTGTTTTTT.

This clonotype showed up just a few times. Compared with germline, one end of the junction differs, possibly owing to a read error. As DNA, the CDR3 is TGTGCCACCAGTGAGCCCGCAAGGGGGGATGGCTACACCTTC. It translates to CATSEPARGDGYTF. The chain combines TRBV10-3 with TRBJ1-2; D may be TRBD1 (6 bases). The length of the CDR3 is 14 residues. Germline-derived CDR1 and CDR2 are ENHRY and SYGVKD.

The chain joins TRBV20-1 to TRBJ2-7; no reliable D call. Germline-derived CDR1 and CDR2 are DFQATT and SNEGSKA (reference sequence). This CDR3 has 12 residues. The germline V and J ends were trimmed by 3 bases and 5 bases, with 11 bases remaining between them. The CDR3 reads CSASTGRDEQYF. The CDR3 bases are TGCAGTGCTAGCACGGGTAGAGACGAGCAGTACTTC.

This chain links TRBV7-2 with TRBJ1-2; D unclear. Germline V lookup: CDR1 SGHTA, CDR2 FQGNSA. CDR3 size: 16 residues. V was trimmed by 5 bases and J by 5 bases, leaving 21 bases between them. The CDR3 here is CASSISWALGDYGYTF. The CDR3 DNA follows: TGTGCCAGCAGCATTAGTTGGGCGTTGGGAGATTATGGCTACACCTTC.

The CDR3: CASRGGAAPNEKLFF. DNA for the CDR3: TGTGCCAGCAGGGGAGGGGCAGCGCCTAATGAAAAACTGTTTTTT. This chain connects TRBV2 to TRBJ1-4, with D maybe TRBD1 (5 bases). The ends were cut back, 6 bases at V and 3 bases at J, with 14 bases in the middle. The CDR3 sequence is 15 residues long. The germline V gene has CDR1 SNHLY and CDR2 FYNNEI. Combining the CDR3 with reference TRBV2 and TRBJ1-4 gives the whole variable domain EPEVTQTPSHQVTQMGQEVILRCVPISNHLYFYWYRQILGQKVEFLVSFYNNEISEKSEIFDDQFSVERPDGSNFTLKIRSTKLEDSAMYFCASRGGAAPNEKLFFGSGTQLSVL.

This clonotype was counted a few times. The chain links TRBV2 to TRBJ2-1; D could derive from TRBD1 or TRBD2 (5 bases each). With 6 bases removed from V and 4 bases from J, the gap between germline ends came to 19 bases. The CDR3 runs 16 residues. Per germline, CDR1 SNHLY and CDR2 FYNNEI. The CDR3 here is CASSLIPGTSYNEQFF. The DNA of the CDR3 is TGTGCCAGCAGCCTCATACCTGGGACGTCGTACAATGAGCAGTTCTTC.

The chain links TRBV11-2 to TRBJ2-3, with D perhaps assigned TRBD1 or TRBD2 (5 bases each). With 4 bases removed from V and 1 base from J, the gap between germline ends came to 15 bases. CDR1 is SGHAT, CDR2 FQNNGV, per germline. The CDR3 sequence is 16 residues long. The CDR3 DNA is TGTGCCAGCAGCTCGAGATGGGGGTTGGGCACAGATACGCAGTATTTT. Its translation is CASSSRWGLGTDTQYF.

This clonotype was counted at least ten times. The gene calls are TRBV20-1 and TRBJ2-1; D is uncertain. There are 12 residues in the CDR3. Looked up from germline, CDR1 is DFQATT and CDR2 is SNEGSKA (reference sequence). Trimming pared 4 bases from V and 4 bases from J, leaving 8 bases between. The CDR3 coding sequence is TGCAGTGCTAACTGGCGGTACAATGAGCAGTTCTTC. Amino acid sequence: CSANWRYNEQFF.

V gene TRBV4-3 combines with J gene TRBJ1-2; D not resolved. The CDR3 is made up of 15 amino acids. V lost 1 base and J 3 bases, leaving 12 bases between the germline ends. Germline CDR1 and CDR2: LGHNA and YSLEER. This chain's CDR3 is CASSQARVYHYGYTF. DNA for the CDR3: TGCGCCAGCAGCCAAGCCCGGGTGTATCACTATGGCTACACCTTC.

The V call is TRBV10-3, the J call TRBJ2-7; D unclear. The ends were cut back, 4 bases at V and 3 bases at J, with 7 bases in the middle. Germline-derived CDR1 and CDR2 are ENHRY and SYGVKD. The CDR3 spans 12 residues. CDR3 amino acids: CAISAIDYEQYF. The CDR3 nucleotides read TGTGCCATCAGTGCGATAGACTACGAGCAGTACTTC.

Details on this clonotype: One end of the junction is discordant with germline, which a read error may explain. The gene calls are TRBV20-1 and TRBJ2-6; the D call may be TRBD1 or TRBD2 (5 bases each). CDR1 is DFQATT and CDR2 is SNEGSKA in the germline V gene (reference sequence). This CDR3 is built from 15 residues. CDR3 region: CSAGDLGEGANVLTF. CDR3 sequence (DNA): TGCAGTGCTGGAGATTTGGGGGAGGGGGCCAACGTCCTGACTTTC.

The chain uses TRBV7-9 and TRBJ1-3; D not resolved. The CDR3 sequence is 14 residues long. Between the trimmed V and J ends, which lost 2 bases and 0 bases, there was a span of 5 bases. Germline lookup yields CDR1 SEHNR and CDR2 FQNEAQ (reference sequence). The CDR3 DNA reads as TGTGCCAGCAGCTTACCCGTCTCTGGAAACACCATATATTTT. Translating gives CASSLPVSGNTIYF. The full variable domain, completed using reference TRBV7-9 and TRBJ1-3, is DTGVSQNPRHKITKRGQNVTFRCDPISEHNRLYWYRQTLGQGPEFLTYFQNEAQLEKSRLLSDRFSAERPKGSFSTLEIQRTEQGDSAMYLCASSLPVSGNTIYFGEGSWLTVV.

This clonotype showed up just a few times. At one of its ends the junction is not consistent with the germline gene, which may arise from a read error. The gene calls are TRBV7-9 and TRBJ2-7; possible D gene TRBD2, 5 bases. The J call may not be correct, given that the DNA end is closer to TRBJ2-5. Germline lookup yields CDR1 SEHNR and CDR2 FQNEAQ (reference sequence). The CDR3 totals 14 residues. For the CDR3, the DNA is TGTACCAGCAGCCCCTCGGGGTCGGAAGAGACCCAGTACTTC. This encodes CTSSPSGSEETQYF.